This passage covers 22 T cell receptor beta chains from one sample sequenced in a study of post-analysis software for immune sequencing data. Study results and caveats: TRBV5-6, TRBV5-1 and TRBV20-1 were among four or five TRBV segments more frequent in patients than controls.

Unique molecular identifiers tagged the TCR beta cDNA libraries. Using its own MiXCR run on the PCR reads, TCRdb lists one record per CDR3 protein. The sample lists fewer than 850,000 distinct CDR3 sequences; about 45% were seen once. These TCRs' antigens remain unknown. The sample consisted of blood. Receptor source: a girl aged 5-17 years with multiple sclerosis.

This clonotype showed up just once. The CDR3 nucleotides are TGTGCCAGCAGCCGACCAAGCACAGAGACCCAGTACTTC. It encodes CASSRPSTETQYF. The J gene is TRBJ2-5, the V gene TRBV7-2; D gene uncertain. The CDR3 is made up of 13 amino acids. Trimming took off 5 bases at V and 4 bases at J, with 11 bases between the two ends. The germline V gene has CDR1 SGHTA and CDR2 FQGNSA.

This clonotype has only a few counts. The V and J genes are TRBV4-3 and TRBJ1-1; 8 bases line up with TRBD1. J lost 8 bases, V lost 0 bases, and 5 bases had no gene match. The CDR3 consists of 14 residues. Germline V gene lookup returns CDR1 LGHNA and CDR2 YSLEER. This CDR3 is CASSQDDGDREAFF. The CDR3 DNA sequence: TGCGCCAGCAGCCAAGATGATGGGGACAGGGAAGCTTTCTTT.

The gene calls are TRBV6-1 and TRBJ1-2; possible D gene TRBD1, 5 bases. Germline CDR1 and CDR2: MNHNS and SASEGT. There are 12 residues in the CDR3. V lost 8 bases to trimming and J lost 4 bases, with 11 bases between them. The CDR3 DNA is TGTGCCAGCGCCCGACAGAGCTATGGCTACACCTTC. It translates to CASARQSYGYTF.

This clonotype was seen a few times. The chain combines TRBV7-2 with TRBJ2-1, with 9 nucleotides matching TRBD2. The length of the CDR3 is 14 residues. Germline trimming cut 6 bases from V and 3 bases from J; bases unmatched to any gene: 3. Germline CDR1 SGHTA, CDR2 FQGNSA. The CDR3 DNA follows: TGTGCCAGCAGTCGACTAGCGGACTACAATGAGCAGTTCTTC. As protein: CASSRLADYNEQFF.

This rearrangement joins TRBV29-1 to TRBJ2-3; D is possibly TRBD1 (6 bases). Per the germline V gene, CDR1 is SQVTM and CDR2 is ANQGSEA. V lost 7 bases and J lost 3, with 20 bases in between. CDR3 length equals 15 residues. This CDR3 reads CSAREWTEATDTQYF. CDR3 in DNA: TGCAGCGCCAGGGAATGGACAGAAGCAACAGATACGCAGTATTTT.

The chain is built from TRBV25-1 and TRBJ1-5; D gene uncertain. Germline V gene data show CDR1 as MGHDK and CDR2 as SYGVNS. V lost 1 base and J 9 bases, leaving 7 bases between the germline ends. The CDR3 spans 12 residues. The CDR3 sequence: CASSESGGPQHF. Written as DNA, the CDR3 is TGTGCCAGCAGTGAATCAGGCGGGCCCCAGCATTTT.

To note about this clonotype: Compared with germline, one end of the junction differs, possibly owing to a read error. This chain connects TRBV12-3 or TRBV12-4 to TRBJ1-2; D gene unclear. CDR3 length: 13 residues. The CDR3: CASSLYLGHGYTF. CDR3 nucleotide sequence: TGCGCCAGCAGTTTATATCTGGGTCATGGCTACACCTTC.

DNA of the CDR3: TGTGCCATCAGTGAGCCGACAGTTAGCTCCTACGAGCAGTACTTC. This codes for CAISEPTVSSYEQYF. This chain connects TRBV10-3 to TRBJ2-7; TRBD1 might be the D (5 bases). The V gene's germline CDR1 is ENHRY and CDR2 SYGVKD. V gave up 2 bases and J gave up 0 bases, with 11 bases separating them. The CDR3 consists of 15 residues.

This sequence joins TRBV7-8 and TRBJ2-1; D is ambiguous. This CDR3 has 15 amino acids. Germline CDR1 SGHVS, CDR2 FQNEAQ. V lost 5 bases and J lost 0, with 11 bases in between. CDR3 sequence (DNA): TGTGCCAGCAGCCCCCTCAGGTTCTCCTACAATGAGCAGTTCTTC. It specifies CASSPLRFSYNEQFF.

This clonotype was recorded only once. The gene calls are TRBV6-1 and TRBJ2-3; D not certain. The CDR3 has 15 residues. Germline loops: CDR1 MNHNS, CDR2 SASEGT. The V and J ends lost 4 bases and 1 base respectively, with 12 bases between them. CDR3 in amino acids: CASSVWARRTDTQYF. For the CDR3, the DNA is TGTGCCAGCAGTGTATGGGCTAGACGCACAGATACGCAGTATTTT.

The chain recombines TRBV12-3 or TRBV12-4 with TRBJ2-1; no clear D. This CDR3 is built from 13 residues. The V and J ends lost 4 bases and 10 bases respectively, with 14 bases between them. The CDR3 sequence: CASSSAATYEQFF. CDR3 coding DNA: TGTGCCAGCAGTTCGGCCGCTACCTACGAGCAGTTCTTC.

The gene calls are TRBV29-1 and TRBJ2-4; 11 bases agree with TRBD2. The DNA matches TRBJ2-7 better at its end, which makes the J call doubtful. The CDR3 runs to 14 residues. CDR1 SQVTM and CDR2 ANQGSEA come from the germline V gene. In DNA, the CDR3 is TGCAGCGCCAATAGCGGGAGGGCAACGGACGAGCAGTACTTC. Translation: CSANSGRATDEQYF.

As concerns this clonotype: At one boundary the junction diverges from the germline segment, which might be a read error. The chain uses TRBV6-6 and TRBJ2-1; 14 bases are a match to TRBD2. The V gene's germline CDR1 is MNHNY and CDR2 SVGAGI (reference sequence). The CDR3 spans 17 residues. CDR3 DNA: TGTGTCAGCAGACCGACTAGCGGGAGGGCCGTTGACAATGAGCAGTTCTTC. It translates to CVSRPTSGRAVDNEQFF.

The chain has TRBV5-1 and TRBJ2-1, with D possibly matching TRBD2 (5 bases). The DNA end favors TRBJ2-7, so the J call may be wrong. The CDR3 runs to 16 residues. Per germline, CDR1 SGHRS and CDR2 YFSETQ. This CDR3 is CASSWTRSGSGGEQYF. The CDR3 DNA is TGCGCCAGCAGCTGGACCAGAAGTGGGAGTGGAGGTGAGCAGTACTTC.

About this clonotype: At one end, the junction sequence differs from germline, possibly due to a read error. This chain joins TRBV28 and TRBJ2-5, with 7 positions matching TRBD1. The germline V gene encodes CDR1 MDHEN and CDR2 SYDVKM. The CDR3 extends over 13 amino acids. The CDR3 reads CATQAGQGEIQYF. The CDR3 DNA is TGTGCCACCCAGGCGGGCCAGGGGGAGATCCAGTACTTC.

V is TRBV24-1 and J is TRBJ2-3; TRBD1 matches at 7 bases. Trimming removed 2 bases from V and 3 bases from J; junction bases left unmatched: 10. This CDR3 region has 17 residues. From germline, CDR1 is KGHDR and CDR2 SFDVKD. The CDR3 region has the DNA TGTGCCACCAGTGATTGGGGACAGCCCGGAGGTACAGATACGCAGTATTTT. Translating gives CATSDWGQPGGTDTQYF.

In this sample, this clonotype turned up many times. J is TRBJ2-7 and V is TRBV5-1; 9 nucleotides align to TRBD1. Losses at the gene ends were 3 bases for V and 5 bases for J; bases not matched to a gene: 6. The CDR3 is 14 residues long. Germline V lookup: CDR1 SGHRS, CDR2 YFSETQ. As DNA, the CDR3 is TGCGCCAGCAGCTCTGGACAGGGGTTCGACGAGCAGTACTTC. This sequence encodes CASSSGQGFDEQYF.

DNA of the CDR3: TGTGCCAGCAGCTCTCGGACCGCCGATGAGCAGTTCTTC. Translated: CASSSRTADEQFF. This chain connects TRBV7-6 to TRBJ2-1; no firm D call. Germline assignment: CDR1 SGHVS and CDR2 FNYEAQ. The ends were cut back, 4 bases at V and 8 bases at J, with 12 bases in the middle. CDR3 length equals 13 residues.

The CDR3 region is CASSLMGNPTDTQYF. CDR3 nucleotide sequence: TGTGCCAGCAGCTTAATGGGGAATCCCACAGATACGCAGTATTTT. The chain joins TRBV7-3 to TRBJ2-3; no clear D. The length of the CDR3 is 15 residues. V was shortened by 1 base and J by 2 bases, with 10 bases between the two germline ends. Germline V gene sequence: CDR1 SGHTA, CDR2 FQGTGA.

The chain couples TRBV20-1 to TRBJ1-1; D is uncertain. The CDR3 length is 13 residues. Trimming removed 6 bases from V and 3 bases from J, with 14 bases in between. From germline, CDR1 is DFQATT and CDR2 SNEGSKA (reference sequence). CDR3 nucleotides: TGCAGTGCCAGACTGGACGGCGACACTGAAGCTTTCTTT. It codes for CSARLDGDTEAFF.

This sequence joins TRBV12-3 or TRBV12-4 and TRBJ1-2; TRBD1 aligns across 11 bases. The ends lost 2 bases at V and 6 bases at J; junction bases unmatched: 8. This CDR3 spans 16 amino acids. In nucleotides, the CDR3 is TGTGCCAGCAGTTTACATGGGACAGGGGGATTGAATGGCTACACCTTC. Translating it yields CASSLHGTGGLNGYTF.

This clonotype was detected only a few times. The genes are TRBV20-1 and TRBJ2-7; 11 positions agree with TRBD2. The CDR3 consists of 14 residues. Trimming cost V 6 bases and J 6 bases; bases outside gene matches: 10. The germline gives CDR1 DFQATT, CDR2 SNEGSKA (reference sequence). The CDR3 loop reads CSAERLAGRSEQYF. The CDR3 DNA follows: TGCAGTGCGGAACGACTAGCGGGAAGATCCGAGCAGTACTTC.